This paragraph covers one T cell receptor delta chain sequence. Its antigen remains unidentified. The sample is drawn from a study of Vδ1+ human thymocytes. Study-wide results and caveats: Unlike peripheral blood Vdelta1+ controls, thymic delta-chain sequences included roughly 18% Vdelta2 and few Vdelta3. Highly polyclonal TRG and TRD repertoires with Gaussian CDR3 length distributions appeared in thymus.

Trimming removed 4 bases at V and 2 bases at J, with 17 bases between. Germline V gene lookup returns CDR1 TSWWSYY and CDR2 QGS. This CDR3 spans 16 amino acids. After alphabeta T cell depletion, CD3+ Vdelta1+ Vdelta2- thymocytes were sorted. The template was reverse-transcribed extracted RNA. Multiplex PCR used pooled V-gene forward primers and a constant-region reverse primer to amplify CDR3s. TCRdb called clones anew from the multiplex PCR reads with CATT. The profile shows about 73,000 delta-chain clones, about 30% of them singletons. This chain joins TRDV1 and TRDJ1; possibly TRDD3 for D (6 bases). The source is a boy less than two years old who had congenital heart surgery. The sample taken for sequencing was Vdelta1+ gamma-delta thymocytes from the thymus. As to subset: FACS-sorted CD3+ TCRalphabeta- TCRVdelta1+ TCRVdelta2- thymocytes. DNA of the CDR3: TGTGCTCTTGGGGCGTCGGGGGGACTTCCGACCGATAAACTCATCTTT. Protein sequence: CALGASGGLPTDKLIF.